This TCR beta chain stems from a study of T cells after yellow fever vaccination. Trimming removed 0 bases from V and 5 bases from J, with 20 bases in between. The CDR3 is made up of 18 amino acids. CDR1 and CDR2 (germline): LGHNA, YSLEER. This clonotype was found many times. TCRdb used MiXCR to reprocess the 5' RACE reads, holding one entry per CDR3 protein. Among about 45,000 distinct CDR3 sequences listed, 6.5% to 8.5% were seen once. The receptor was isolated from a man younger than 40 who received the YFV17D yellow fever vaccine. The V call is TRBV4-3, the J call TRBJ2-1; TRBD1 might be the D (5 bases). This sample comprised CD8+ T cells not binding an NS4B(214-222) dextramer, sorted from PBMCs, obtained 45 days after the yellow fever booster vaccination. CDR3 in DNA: TGCGCCAGCAGCCAAGATTGGGTGCCAGGGCACCGGAACAATGAGCAGTTCTTC. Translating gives CASSQDWVPGHRNNEQFF.